The entry that follows covers one T cell receptor beta chain sequence. This specimen belongs to a study of blood T cell repertoires in COVID-19. Study information: The United States, Italy and Spain provided the acute and convalescent COVID-19 samples. Sample material is recorded as cDNA or gDNA derived from T cells, B-cell-depleted T cells, or PBMCs.

The CDR3 runs 13 residues. Germline CDR1 is SGHRS and CDR2 is YFSETQ. Trimming took off 0 bases at V and 4 bases at J, with 7 bases between the two ends. Profiling relied on immunoSEQ multiplex PCR, and the TCRdb table lists in-frame clones only, not all of them. The data hold 150,000 to 200,000 clones, with 85% to 90% observed a single time. The Seattle patients joined while their infection was active and were tracked longitudinally afterward. This receptor was taken from a person aged 65 to 85 with COVID-19, enrolled during active disease. The source material was peripheral blood. The V gene is TRBV5-1, the J gene TRBJ2-5; the D is unclear. This CDR3 is CASSLEIAETQYF. CDR3 bases: TGCGCCAGCAGCTTGGAGATAGCAGAGACCCAGTACTTC.